This is a list of T cell receptor beta chains from one sample in a study of T cells after posttransplantation cyclophosphamide. Sequenced by immunoSEQ multiplex PCR; TCRdb stores in-frame clones only, minus some. Found here are roughly 40,000 clones, no singletons; the ten largest cover 4% to 5.5%. The specimen was PBMCs. Receptors were obtained from a woman aged 45-59 years in good health and a related stem cell transplant donor. Each CDR3 is given with its conserved first and last residue. The D gene is left open where the match is weak. The size entry is marked missing in some rows and otherwise reads once, few, many or a size class.

size	D	J	V	DNA	CDR3
many	.	TRBJ1-6	TRBV5-1	TGCGCCAGCAGCTGGTCGGGGCCGGGGGAATCACCCCTCCACTTT	CASSWSGPGESPLHF
many	.	TRBJ1-6	TRBV27	TGTGCCAGCAGTTCCAAGGGAGCTGGTTCACCCCTCCACTTT	CASSSKGAGSPLHF
many	.	TRBJ1-1	TRBV19	TGTGCCAGTACTCCAGCTAGGATGAACACTGAAGCTTTCTTT	CASTPARMNTEAFF
few	.	TRBJ2-3	TRBV28	TGTGCCAGCAGTTTTTTGGGCAGCACAGATACGCAGTATTTT	CASSFLGSTDTQYF
many	TRBD1	TRBJ1-6	TRBV5-1	TGCGCCAGCCGTAGTACGGGACAGGGTTCACCCCTCCACTTT	CASRSTGQGSPLHF
many	TRBD2	TRBJ2-3	TRBV7-8	TGTGCCAGCAGCTTAGGTCGGGGGGAGACGCAGTATTTT	CASSLGRGETQYF
many	.	TRBJ1-5	TRBV19	TGTGCCAGTAGTATGGGAGTGGCTGGGGCCCAGCATTTT	CASSMGVAGAQHF
.	TRBD2	TRBJ2-2	TRBV5-5	TGTGCCAGCAGCGTTCAGGTAGCGGGGGCCATAACCGGGGAGCTGTTTTTT	CASSVQVAGAITGELFF
many	TRBD1	TRBJ1-2	TRBV7-2	TGTGCCAGCAACCGACAGGGAATTGGCTACACCTTC	CASNRQGIGYTF
many	TRBD1	TRBJ1-2	TRBV2	TGTGCCAGCAGCGCTACAGGGGGAGGCTATGGCTACACCTTC	CASSATGGGYGYTF
many	TRBD2	TRBJ2-7	TRBV4-1	TGCGCCAGCAGCCAAGGGACTTCGGGGGGTTACGAGCAGTACTTC	CASSQGTSGGYEQYF
many	.	TRBJ2-2	TRBV7-3	TGTGCCAGCAGCCGGGACTCGAACACCGGGGAGCTGTTTTTT	CASSRDSNTGELFF
many	.	TRBJ1-2	TRBV28	TGTGCCAGCAGTTTAGCGGGGATGGACGGCTACACCTTC	CASSLAGMDGYTF
many	TRBD1	TRBJ1-2	TRBV28	TGTGCCAGCAGTTCCCCCGGGACAGGGAACTATGGCTACACCTTC	CASSSPGTGNYGYTF
many	TRBD2	TRBJ2-1	TRBV9	TGTGCCAGCAGCGGCCAGCGGGGGGGTTACAATGAGCAGTTCTTC	CASSGQRGGYNEQFF
many	.	TRBJ2-1	TRBV4-3	TGCGCCAGCAGCCAAGACAGGGCGGCTATCGGTGAGCAGTTCTTC	CASSQDRAAIGEQFF
many	.	TRBJ1-6	TRBV7-6	TGTGCCAGCAGCTTAGGAACAGTGGATTCACCCCTCCACTTT	CASSLGTVDSPLHF
many	.	TRBJ1-1	TRBV28	TGTGCCATCGATACAGGGTTACAGGACACTGAAGCTTTCTTT	CAIDTGLQDTEAFF
many	.	TRBJ1-1	TRBV20-1	TGCAGTGCTAGCAACAGGGCTGAAGCTTTCTTT	CSASNRAEAFF
many	.	TRBJ1-5	TRBV10-3	TGTGCCATCAGTGACAGGGTGGATGGCAATCAGCCCCAGCATTTT	CAISDRVDGNQPQHF
many	.	TRBJ2-3	TRBV10-3	TGTGCCATCAGCCGCACTAGCACAGATACGCAGTATTTT	CAISRTSTDTQYF
.	.	TRBJ1-6	TRBV2	TGTGCCAGCCGACGGGATAATTCACCCCTCCACTTT	CASRRDNSPLHF
many	.	TRBJ2-3	TRBV6-4	TGTGCCAGCAGTGTCGATGCGGATAGGGATACGCAGTATTTT	CASSVDADRDTQYF
many	.	TRBJ1-4	TRBV4-1	TGCGCCAGCAGCCAGGAAAACGGGATTCTTCATGAAAAACTGTTTTTT	CASSQENGILHEKLFF